This TCR beta chain emerged from a study of blood T cells in healthy people across ages. J gave up 3 bases and V 7 bases, and 8 bases lay outside the gene matches. The CDR3 is 15 amino acids. From germline, CDR1 is LGHNA and CDR2 YNFKEQ. The use of a sample-barcoded 5' primer and a J-beta primer mix characterized a second PCR of about 7 to 12 cycles. TCRdb used MiXCR to reprocess the 5' RACE reads, holding one entry per CDR3 protein. This table holds 1.5 million to 2 million distinct CDR3 sequences, about 39% found once. Total RNA amounts of at least 6 micrograms were extracted per sample. The sequence came from a human donor in good health. The specimen was blood. V is TRBV4-2 and J is TRBJ1-4; 7 positions agree with TRBD1. The CDR3 DNA is TGTGCCAGCACCTACGTAGACAGGGCTAATGAAAAACTGTTTTTT. As protein: CASTYVDRANEKLFF.